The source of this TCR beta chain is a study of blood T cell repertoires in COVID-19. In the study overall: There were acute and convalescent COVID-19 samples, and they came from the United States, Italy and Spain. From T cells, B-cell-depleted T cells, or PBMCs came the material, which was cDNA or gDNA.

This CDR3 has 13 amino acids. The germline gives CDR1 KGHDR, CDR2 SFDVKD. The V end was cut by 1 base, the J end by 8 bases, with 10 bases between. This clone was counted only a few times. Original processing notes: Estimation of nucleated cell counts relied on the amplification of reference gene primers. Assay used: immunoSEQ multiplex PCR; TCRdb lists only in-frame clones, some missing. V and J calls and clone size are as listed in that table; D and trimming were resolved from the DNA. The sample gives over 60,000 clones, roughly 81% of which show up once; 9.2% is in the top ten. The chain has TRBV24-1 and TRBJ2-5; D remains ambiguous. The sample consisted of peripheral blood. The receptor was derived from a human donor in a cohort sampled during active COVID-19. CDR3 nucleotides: TGTGCCACCAGTGATTTATACAGTCCCACCCAGTACTTC. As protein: CATSDLYSPTQYF.